This T cell receptor beta chain was retrieved from a study of T-cell reconstitution after alpha-beta-depleted transplantation in children. Study conclusions and caveats: Where alpha-beta T cells came from about two months after transplant was reportedly several hundred expanded graft clones. The origin of high day-60 TCRbeta diversity in some patients lay in surviving recipient T cells and thymic progenitors. By one year post-transplant, T-cell counts and diversity largely arose from T cells that were newly produced.

Construction of the TCRbeta library involved unique molecular identifiers. TCRdb fed the PCR reads into MiXCR, producing one record per CDR3 protein. This sample carries hundreds of thousands of distinct CDR3 sequences, 10% to 15% of them seen once, and the ten largest clones take 2.2%. Regarding this clonotype: Its antigen is unknown.

This clonotype was sampled from a male patient between 10 and 17 years old who had a stem cell transplant for acute myeloid leukemia, so the T cells may come from the graft donor. This specimen consisted of PBMCs, mostly from graft donor cells, obtained 360 days after TCRalphabeta/CD19-depleted stem cell transplant.

Written as DNA, the CDR3 is TGTGCCATCAGTGGGAGACAGACCCAAGAGACCCAGTACTTC. Amino acid sequence: CAISGRQTQETQYF. The chain joins TRBV10-3 to TRBJ2-5; weak D call: TRBD1 (5 bases). Germline lookup yields CDR1 ENHRY and CDR2 SYGVKD. The CDR3 totals 14 residues. V was shortened by 4 bases and J by 1 base, with 10 bases between the two germline ends.